The sequence of this T cell receptor (beta chain) was determined in a study of cytomegalovirus exposure and HLA in healthy donors. Study summary: An analysis done earlier identified 90 million to 120 million unique TCR beta sequences from approximately 200 million T cells.

Turning to this clone: What it recognizes is unknown.

Regarding the study as a whole: Most of the TCR beta V segments (in an earlier analysis) were productive either about 87% or about 30% of the time. TCR beta V- and J-gene trimming was later associated with a missense DCLRE1C variant. Researchers had no immune exposure information except CMV serostatus available.

V gave up 3 bases and J gave up 1 base, with 10 bases separating them. The CDR3 loop spans 15 amino acids. Germline assignment: CDR1 SGHTA and CDR2 FQGNSA. The PCR employed 60 Vbeta primers together with 13 Jbeta primers. The repertoire was sequenced with immunoSEQ multiplex PCR; TCRdb's copy has only in-frame clones and lacks some. The table has 50,000 or so clones, about 73% seen once. The sample comprised PBMCs. This chain connects TRBV7-2 to TRBJ2-1; D is undetermined. This clonotype was obtained from a man between 18 and 35 years old in good health and CMV-seronegative. The CDR3 DNA reads as TGTGCCAGCAGCTTGGCGGATCGATCCTACAATGAGCAGTTCTTC. This codes for CASSLADRSYNEQFF.